Sequencing of this T cell receptor beta chain was carried out in a study of T cell responses to AZD1222 COVID-19 vaccine. Study-wide context: Analyses pooled second doses at about 4 or about 12 weeks.

The repertoire was sequenced with immunoSEQ multiplex PCR; TCRdb's copy has only in-frame clones and lacks some. Among roughly 120,000 clones listed, roughly nine tenths were seen once. As to this clone: The antigen remains unidentified.

Points from the study as a whole: An increase in Spike-specific TCR breadth and depth was observed after two AZD1222 doses.

This CDR3 region has 13 residues. Germline values: CDR1 MNHNY, CDR2 SVGAGI (reference sequence). Unmatched junction bases numbered 4, after V lost 7 bases and J lost 2 bases. V and J are TRBV6-6 and TRBJ1-2; 7 bases match TRBD1. The sequencing here drew on peripheral blood, taken on day 0 of AZD1222 vaccination. The receptor comes from an adult in good health. The CDR3 nucleotides are TGTGCCAGCAATATGGACAGGAACTATGGCTACACCTTC. Amino acid sequence: CASNMDRNYGYTF.